The T cell receptor beta chain described here comes from a study of blood T cell repertoires in COVID-19. TCRdb's copy holds only in-frame clones and misses some; the assay was immunoSEQ multiplex PCR. Altogether hundreds of thousands of clones are present, 70% to 90% being singletons, with the ten largest covering roughly 2%. The germline V and J ends were trimmed by 4 bases and 4 bases, with 14 bases remaining between them. The CDR3 runs to 15 residues. CDR1 is KGHSH and CDR2 is LQKENI in the germline V gene. Participant reports of clinical history set cohort assignment. The sample consisted of PBMCs or T cells enriched from blood (not recorded which). J is TRBJ1-5 and V is TRBV18; tentative D call: TRBD1 (5 bases). The source of this sequence is a woman aged 18-35 years with acute COVID-19. CDR3 amino acids: CASSRGRGGNQPQHF. The CDR3 nucleotides read TGTGCCAGCTCACGGGGGAGGGGCGGGAATCAGCCCCAGCATTTT.